These 12 T cell receptor beta chains share one sample of origin, sequenced in a study of blood T cell repertoires in COVID-19. Data came from immunoSEQ multiplex PCR; TCRdb stores just in-frame clones and leaves some out. The profile shows about 7,000 clones, around 90% of them singletons. Material for sequencing was peripheral blood. Receptor source: a human donor in a cohort sampled during active COVID-19.

The chain is built from TRBV7-9 and TRBJ2-3; 11 bases fit TRBD1. V shed 3 bases, J shed 6 bases, and the junction held 5 bases outside the gene matches. In germline, CDR1 is SEHNR, CDR2 FQNEAQ (reference sequence). The CDR3 runs to 15 residues. CDR3: CASSFGQGAEDTQYF. The CDR3 DNA reads TGTGCCAGCAGCTTTGGACAGGGGGCTGAGGATACGCAGTATTTT.

A few counts support this clone. The chain uses TRBV6-1 and TRBJ1-5, with 8 bases fitting TRBD1. The J segment lost 6 bases and the V segment lost 3 bases, leaving 4 bases of the junction unmatched. Germline CDR1 is MNHNS and CDR2 is SASEGT. This CDR3 is built from 14 residues. The CDR3 DNA reads TGTGCCAGCAGTGACCCAGGGGGCGGTCAGCCCCAGCATTTT. Its protein product is CASSDPGGGQPQHF.

The V and J genes are TRBV18 and TRBJ2-7, with 9 bases lining up with TRBD1. The ends lost 3 bases at V and 7 bases at J; junction bases unmatched: 10. CDR1 is KGHSH, CDR2 LQKENI, per germline. CDR3 length equals 15 residues. CDR3 sequence: CASSPGQGFWWEQYF. The CDR3 DNA reads TGTGCCAGCTCACCGGGACAGGGTTTTTGGTGGGAGCAGTACTTC.

This clone turned up a few times. This chain joins TRBV10-3 and TRBJ2-7; TRBD2 might be the D (5 bases). Germline V gene data show CDR1 as ENHRY and CDR2 as SYGVKD. CDR3 length: 16 residues. Deletions cut 2 bases from V and 2 bases from J, with 16 bases between. This chain's CDR3 is CAISEIPDFSPYEQYF. The CDR3 DNA follows: TGTGCCATCAGTGAGATCCCGGACTTTTCTCCCTACGAGCAGTACTTC.

This clone was seen a handful of times. The V and J genes are TRBV4-1 and TRBJ1-5; D is ambiguous. Germline-derived CDR1 and CDR2 are MGHRA and YSYEKL. The CDR3 is made up of 15 amino acids. Between the trimmed V and J ends, which lost 0 bases and 2 bases, there was a span of 8 bases. CDR3 nucleotides: TGCGCCAGCAGCCAAGATAGCCACCGCAATCAGCCCCAGCATTTT. It codes for CASSQDSHRNQPQHF.

CDR3 in amino acids: CASSRRGYYSGANVLTF. CDR3 in DNA: TGTGCCAGCAGTCGCAGGGGGTATTACTCTGGGGCCAACGTCCTGACTTTC. The rearrangement uses TRBV28 and TRBJ2-6; 7 bases match TRBD1. CDR1 MDHEN and CDR2 SYDVKM come from the germline V gene. The ends lost 5 bases at V and 0 bases at J; junction bases unmatched: 7. The CDR3 contains 17 residues.

The chain combines TRBV29-1 with TRBJ2-2; 8 nucleotides line up with TRBD1. The CDR3 runs 13 residues. V lost 3 bases to trimming and J lost 3 bases; unmatched junction nucleotides: 0. Germline V lookup: CDR1 SQVTM, CDR2 ANQGSEA. CDR3 nucleotide sequence: TGCAGCGTTGACAGGGGGCACACCGGGGAGCTGTTTTTT. The encoded protein is CSVDRGHTGELFF.

The genes are TRBV7-2 and TRBJ2-3; TRBD2 aligns across 9 bases. The CDR3 is made up of 14 amino acids. Germline values: CDR1 SGHTA, CDR2 FQGNSA. J gave up 4 bases and V 5 bases, and 4 bases lay outside the gene matches. The DNA for the CDR3 is TGTGCCAGCAGCCTCGTAGCGGGGGCAGATACGCAGTATTTT. This sequence encodes CASSLVAGADTQYF.

This chain links TRBV10-3 with TRBJ1-2; tentative D call: TRBD1 (6 bases). Trimming took off 2 bases at V and 4 bases at J, with 20 bases between the two ends. This CDR3 comprises 17 residues. Germline V lookup: CDR1 ENHRY, CDR2 SYGVKD. The CDR3 DNA follows: TGTGCCATCAGTGAGCCGAGGGGACACAAGACCCTCTATGGCTACACCTTC. Translated, it gives CAISEPRGHKTLYGYTF.

The V call is TRBV7-2, the J call TRBJ2-4; D call uncertain. CDR3 length: 16 residues. Germline V gives CDR1 SGHTA, CDR2 FQGNSA. V was cut by 2 bases and J by 0 bases, with 11 bases left in between. The CDR3 bases are TGTGCCAGCAGCTTATCCGGCGGCGTAGCCAAAAACATTCAGTACTTC. Translated: CASSLSGGVAKNIQYF.

The chain is built from TRBV29-1 and TRBJ1-2; D possibly corresponds to TRBD1 (5 bases). There are 14 residues in the CDR3. V gave up 3 bases and J gave up 4 bases, with 15 bases separating them. CDR1 SQVTM and CDR2 ANQGSEA come from the germline V gene. CDR3 in DNA: TGCAGCGTTGACTCGCCGGGGGGAAGCTATGGCTACACCTTC. The encoded protein is CSVDSPGGSYGYTF.

The genes are TRBV3-1 (or the pseudogene TRBV3-2) and TRBJ1-2; D gene ambiguous. The CDR3 is 14 residues long. Germline V CDR1 and CDR2: LGHDT, YNNKEL (reference sequence). Trimming left V 1 base short and J 8 bases short, with 14 bases between. The CDR3 loop reads CASSQAGGYPGYTF. The CDR3 DNA sequence: TGTGCCAGCAGCCAAGCGGGAGGGTACCCAGGCTACACCTTC.